This section outlines one TCR beta chain sequence together with its context. These data belong to a study of technical replicates of blood from a few donors. The CDR3 extends over 17 amino acids. CDR1 is SNHLY and CDR2 is FYNNEI in the germline V gene. The V end lost 2 bases, the J end lost 3 bases, and 19 bases lay between the germline ends. TCRdb's copy holds only in-frame clones and misses some; the assay was immunoSEQ multiplex PCR. This table has 75,000 to 95,000 clones, 75% to 95% appearing once. The TCR originated in a human donor in good health. Sequenced: T cells isolated from PBMCs. The rearrangement joins TRBV2 to TRBJ2-5; a weak D match, TRBD1 (5 bases). The CDR3 nucleotides read TGTGCCAGCAGTGAATATTTTGTAAGCGACAGTAAAGAGACCCAGTACTTC. Encoded protein: CASSEYFVSDSKETQYF.